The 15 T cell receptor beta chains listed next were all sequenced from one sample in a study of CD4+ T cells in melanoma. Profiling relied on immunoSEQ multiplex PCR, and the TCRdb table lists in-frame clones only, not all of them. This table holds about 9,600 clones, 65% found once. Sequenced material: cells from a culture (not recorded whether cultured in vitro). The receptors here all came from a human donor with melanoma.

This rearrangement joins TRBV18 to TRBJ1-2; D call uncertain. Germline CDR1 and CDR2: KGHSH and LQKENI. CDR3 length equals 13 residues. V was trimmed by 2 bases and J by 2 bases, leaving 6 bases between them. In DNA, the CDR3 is TGTGCCAGCTCACCAAGGGCCAACTATGGCTACACCTTC. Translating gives CASSPRANYGYTF.

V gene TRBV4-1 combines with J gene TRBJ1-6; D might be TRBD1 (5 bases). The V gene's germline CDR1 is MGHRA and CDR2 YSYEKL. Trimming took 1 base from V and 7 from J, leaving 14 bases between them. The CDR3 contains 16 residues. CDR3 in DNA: TGCGCCAGCAGCCAAGTGGCAGGGAAGGGGAATTCACCCCTCCACTTT. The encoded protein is CASSQVAGKGNSPLHF.

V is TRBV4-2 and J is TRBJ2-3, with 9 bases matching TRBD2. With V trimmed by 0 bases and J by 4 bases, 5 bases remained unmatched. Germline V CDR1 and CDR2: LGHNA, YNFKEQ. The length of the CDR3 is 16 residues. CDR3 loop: CASSQDGGGASDTQYF. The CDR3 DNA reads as TGTGCCAGCAGCCAAGACGGCGGGGGGGCCTCAGATACGCAGTATTTT.

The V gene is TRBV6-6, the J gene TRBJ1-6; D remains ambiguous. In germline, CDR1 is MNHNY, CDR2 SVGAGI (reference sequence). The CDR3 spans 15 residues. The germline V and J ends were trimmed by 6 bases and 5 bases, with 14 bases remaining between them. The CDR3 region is CASRGKDRDNSPLHF. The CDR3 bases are TGTGCCAGCAGAGGAAAGGACCGAGATAATTCACCCCTCCACTTT.

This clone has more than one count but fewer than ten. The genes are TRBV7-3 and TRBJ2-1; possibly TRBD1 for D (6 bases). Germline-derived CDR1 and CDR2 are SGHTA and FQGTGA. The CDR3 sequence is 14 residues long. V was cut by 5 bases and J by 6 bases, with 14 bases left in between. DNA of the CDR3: TGTGCCAGCAGCGGACGGGACAAGCGCAATGAGCAGTTCTTC. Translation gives CASSGRDKRNEQFF.

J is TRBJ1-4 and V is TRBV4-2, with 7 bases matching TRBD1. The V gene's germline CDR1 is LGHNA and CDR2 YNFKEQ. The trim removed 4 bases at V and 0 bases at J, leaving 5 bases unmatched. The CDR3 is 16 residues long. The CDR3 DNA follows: TGTGCCAGCAGCCCAGGGGGGGGTGCAACTAATGAAAAACTGTTTTTT. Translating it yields CASSPGGGATNEKLFF.

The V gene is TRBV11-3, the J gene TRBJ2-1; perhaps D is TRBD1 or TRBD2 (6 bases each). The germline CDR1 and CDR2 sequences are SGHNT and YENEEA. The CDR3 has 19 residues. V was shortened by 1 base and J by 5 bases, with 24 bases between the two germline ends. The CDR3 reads CASSLGPNILDGGNNEQFF. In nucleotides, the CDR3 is TGTGCCAGCAGCTTAGGTCCCAACATACTAGACGGGGGCAACAATGAGCAGTTCTTC. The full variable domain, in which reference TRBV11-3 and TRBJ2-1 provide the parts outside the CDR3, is EAGVVQSPRYKIIEKKQPVAFWCNPISGHNTLYWYLQNLGQGPELLIRYENEEAVDDSQLPKDRFSAERLKGVDSTLKIQPAELGDSAVYLCASSLGPNILDGGNNEQFFGPGTRLTVL.

The CDR3 protein is CASSMGTGVSNQPQHF. CDR3 DNA: TGTGCCAGTAGTATGGGGACAGGGGTTAGCAATCAGCCCCAGCATTTT. This chain links TRBV19 with TRBJ1-5; 10 nucleotides line up with TRBD1. Germline V gives CDR1 LNHDA, CDR2 SQIVND (reference sequence). This CDR3 is built from 16 residues. V trimming: 3 bases; J trimming: 0 bases; junction bases outside the gene matches: 2.

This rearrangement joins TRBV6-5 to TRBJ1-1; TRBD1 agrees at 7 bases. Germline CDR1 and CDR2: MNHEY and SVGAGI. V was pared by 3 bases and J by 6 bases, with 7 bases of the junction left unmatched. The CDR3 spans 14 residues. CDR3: CASSYSTGESEAFF. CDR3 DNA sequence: TGTGCCAGCAGTTATTCAACAGGGGAGTCTGAAGCTTTCTTT.

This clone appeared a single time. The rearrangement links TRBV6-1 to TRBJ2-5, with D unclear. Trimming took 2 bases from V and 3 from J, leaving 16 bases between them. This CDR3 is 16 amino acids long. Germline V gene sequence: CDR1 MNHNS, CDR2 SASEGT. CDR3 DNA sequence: TGTGCCAGCAGTGAATGGCGACTGACGGATAAAGAGACCCAGTACTTC. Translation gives CASSEWRLTDKETQYF.

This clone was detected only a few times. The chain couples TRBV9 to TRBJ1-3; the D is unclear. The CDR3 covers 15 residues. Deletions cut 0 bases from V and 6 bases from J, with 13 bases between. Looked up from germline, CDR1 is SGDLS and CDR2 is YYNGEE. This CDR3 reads CASSVGHMGLNTIYF. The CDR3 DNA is TGTGCCAGCAGCGTAGGCCATATGGGCCTAAACACCATATATTTT. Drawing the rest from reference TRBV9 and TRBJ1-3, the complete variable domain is DSGVTQTPKHLITATGQRVTLRCSPRSGDLSVYWYQQSLDQGLQFLIQYYNGEERAKGNILERFSAQQFPDLHSELNLSSLELGDSALYFCASSVGHMGLNTIYFGEGSWLTVV.

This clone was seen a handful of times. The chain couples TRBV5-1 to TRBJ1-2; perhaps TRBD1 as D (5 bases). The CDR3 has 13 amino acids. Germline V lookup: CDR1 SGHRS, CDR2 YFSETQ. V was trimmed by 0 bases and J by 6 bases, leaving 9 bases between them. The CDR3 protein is CASSLGQRNGYTF. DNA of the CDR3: TGCGCCAGCAGCTTGGGACAGCGGAATGGCTACACCTTC.

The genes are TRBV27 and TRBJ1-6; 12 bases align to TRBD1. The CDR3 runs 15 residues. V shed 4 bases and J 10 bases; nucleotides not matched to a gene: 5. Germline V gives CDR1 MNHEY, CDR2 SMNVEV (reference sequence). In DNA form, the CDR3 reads TGTGCCAGCAGTTCCGGGACAGGGGGCCAGTCACCCCTCCACTTT. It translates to CASSSGTGGQSPLHF.

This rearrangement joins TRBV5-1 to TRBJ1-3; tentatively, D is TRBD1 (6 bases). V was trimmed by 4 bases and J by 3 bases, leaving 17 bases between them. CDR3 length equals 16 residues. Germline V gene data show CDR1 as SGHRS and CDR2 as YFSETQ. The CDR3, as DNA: TGCGCCAGCAGCCCGGAATTACAGGGATATGGAAACACCATATATTTT. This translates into CASSPELQGYGNTIYF.

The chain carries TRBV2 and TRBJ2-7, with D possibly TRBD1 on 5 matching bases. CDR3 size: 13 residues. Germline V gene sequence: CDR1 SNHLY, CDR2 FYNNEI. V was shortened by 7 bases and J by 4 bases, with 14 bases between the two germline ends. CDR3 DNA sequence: TGTGCCAGCATAGGGGCCCTCACTTACGAGCAGTACTTC. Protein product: CASIGALTYEQYF.